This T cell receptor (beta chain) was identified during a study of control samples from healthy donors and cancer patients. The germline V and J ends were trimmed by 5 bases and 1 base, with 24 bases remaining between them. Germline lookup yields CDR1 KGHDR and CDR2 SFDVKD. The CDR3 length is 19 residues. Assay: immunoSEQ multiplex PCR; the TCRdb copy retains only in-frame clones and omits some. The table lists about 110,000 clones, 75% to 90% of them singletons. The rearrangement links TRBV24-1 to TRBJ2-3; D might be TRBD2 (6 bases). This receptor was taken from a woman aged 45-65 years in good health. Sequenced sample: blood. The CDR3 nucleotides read TGTGCCACCAGTGGTACACCGGGACCGGGGGTGGTTGGCACAGATACGCAGTATTTT. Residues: CATSGTPGPGVVGTDTQYF.